This TCR beta chain was identified in a study of cytomegalovirus exposure and HLA in healthy donors. To note about this clone: Its antigen is still unknown.

V lost 0 bases, J lost 4 bases, and 5 bases lay in between. Per the germline V gene, CDR1 is SGDLS and CDR2 is YYNGEE. The CDR3 consists of 12 residues. In the PCR, 60 Vbeta and 13 Jbeta primers were used. Sequencing was performed with immunoSEQ multiplex PCR; in TCRdb, only in-frame clones are kept and a portion is missing. This sample yields 150,000 or so clones, of which more than 80% are seen a single time; roughly 4.4% belongs to the top ten. Findings and limits, study-wide: As was reported, the HLA-A and HLA-B alleles of most subjects were accurately predicted from TCR beta sequences.

This TCR was recovered from a woman between 18 and 30 years old in good health and CMV-seropositive. The chain joins TRBV9 to TRBJ2-7; D is unresolved. Sequencing input: PBMCs. The CDR3 sequence: CASSVDGYEQYF. The CDR3 DNA follows: TGTGCCAGCAGCGTAGACGGGTACGAGCAGTACTTC.